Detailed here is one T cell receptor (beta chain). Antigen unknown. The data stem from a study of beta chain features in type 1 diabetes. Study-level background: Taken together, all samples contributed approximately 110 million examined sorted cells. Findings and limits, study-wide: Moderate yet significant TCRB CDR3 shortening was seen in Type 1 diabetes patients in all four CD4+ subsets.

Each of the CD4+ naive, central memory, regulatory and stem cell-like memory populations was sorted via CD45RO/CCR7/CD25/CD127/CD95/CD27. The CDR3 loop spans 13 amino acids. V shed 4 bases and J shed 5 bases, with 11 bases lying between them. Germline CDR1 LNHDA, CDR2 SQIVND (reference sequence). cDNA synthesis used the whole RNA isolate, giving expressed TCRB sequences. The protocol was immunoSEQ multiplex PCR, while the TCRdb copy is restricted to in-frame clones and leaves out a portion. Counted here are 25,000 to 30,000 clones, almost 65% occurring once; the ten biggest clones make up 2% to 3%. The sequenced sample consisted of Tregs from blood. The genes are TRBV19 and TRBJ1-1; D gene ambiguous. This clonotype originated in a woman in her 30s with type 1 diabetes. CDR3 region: CASSTPRVTEAFF. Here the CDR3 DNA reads TGTGCCAGTAGTACCCCCCGGGTAACTGAAGCTTTCTTT.